The sequence of this T cell receptor beta chain was determined in a study of blood T cell repertoires in COVID-19. Libraries were prepared by immunoSEQ multiplex PCR; TCRdb keeps only in-frame clonotypes and omits some of them. Seen here are hundreds of thousands of clones, 80% to 85% observed once, and the top ten hold roughly 5.3%. CDR1 SEHNR and CDR2 FQNEAQ come from the germline V gene (reference sequence). This CDR3 has 12 amino acids. Between the trimmed V and J ends, which lost 5 bases and 8 bases, there was a span of 12 bases. This chain links TRBV7-9 with TRBJ1-1; D might be TRBD1 (6 bases). The source of this sequence is a man aged 35-49 years who had been exposed to COVID-19. Sequences were obtained from PBMCs or T cells enriched from blood (not recorded which). The DNA for the CDR3 is TGTGCCAGCAGCGCCCAAGGGACAGAAGCTTTCTTT. It is translated as CASSAQGTEAFF.